This T cell receptor beta chain was identified in a study of blood T cell repertoires in COVID-19. About the research overall: The origin of the acute and convalescent COVID-19 samples was the United States, Italy and Spain. The cDNA or gDNA used as material had been derived from T cells, B-cell-depleted T cells, or PBMCs.

The authors' processing: Amplification of reference gene primers was used by the study to estimate nucleated cell counts. Sequencing used immunoSEQ multiplex PCR; TCRdb keeps in-frame clones, though not all of them. Clonal size and the V and J genes are those of that table, whereas D and trimming came from the DNA. The table lists 75,000 to 100,000 clones, roughly four fifths of them singletons. V was trimmed by 5 bases and J by 0 bases, leaving 8 bases between them. Germline V gives CDR1 MRHNA, CDR2 SNTAGT. The CDR3 runs 15 residues. The chain is built from TRBV6-4 and TRBJ2-6; a weak D match, TRBD1 (5 bases). The sequence came from a man aged 45-60 years with active or convalescent COVID-19. Sample: peripheral blood. CDR3 DNA: TGTGCCAGCAGTCCCCAGGGCTCTGGGGCCAACGTCCTGACTTTC. Translation: CASSPQGSGANVLTF.